This TCR beta chain was recovered during a study of T-cell memory formation after mild COVID-19. Between the trimmed V and J ends, which lost 5 bases and 1 base, there was a span of 8 bases. The length of the CDR3 is 12 residues. Per the germline V gene, CDR1 is DFQATT and CDR2 is SNEGSKA (reference sequence). This clonotype was found many times. MiXCR, applied by TCRdb to the 5' RACE reads, yields one record per CDR3 protein. The table records hundreds of thousands of distinct CDR3 sequences, more than 20% of them present only once. The sequence derives from a young man who had mild COVID-19 (a few samples of this study predate the infection). Cell type and time point are not known. The rearrangement joins TRBV20-1 to TRBJ1-1; D call uncertain. Specimen: PBMCs or a T cell subset sorted from them (not recorded which). CDR3 residues: CSALGGNTEAFF. The CDR3 nucleotides are TGCAGTGCTCTCGGCGGGAACACTGAAGCTTTCTTT.